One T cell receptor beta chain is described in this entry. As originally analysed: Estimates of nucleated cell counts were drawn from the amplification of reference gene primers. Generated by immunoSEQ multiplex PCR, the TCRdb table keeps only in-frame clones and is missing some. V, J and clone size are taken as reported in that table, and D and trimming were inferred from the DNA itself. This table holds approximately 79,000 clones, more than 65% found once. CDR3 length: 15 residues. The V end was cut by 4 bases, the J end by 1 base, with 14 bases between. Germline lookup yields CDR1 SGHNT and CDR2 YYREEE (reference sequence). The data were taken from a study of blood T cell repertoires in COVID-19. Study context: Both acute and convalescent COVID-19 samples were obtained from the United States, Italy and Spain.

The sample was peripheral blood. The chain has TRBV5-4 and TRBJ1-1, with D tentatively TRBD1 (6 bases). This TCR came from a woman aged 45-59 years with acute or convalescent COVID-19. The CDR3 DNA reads TGTGCCAGCAGCCCGGGGGGCAGCGGGAACACTGAAGCTTTCTTT. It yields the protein CASSPGGSGNTEAFF.